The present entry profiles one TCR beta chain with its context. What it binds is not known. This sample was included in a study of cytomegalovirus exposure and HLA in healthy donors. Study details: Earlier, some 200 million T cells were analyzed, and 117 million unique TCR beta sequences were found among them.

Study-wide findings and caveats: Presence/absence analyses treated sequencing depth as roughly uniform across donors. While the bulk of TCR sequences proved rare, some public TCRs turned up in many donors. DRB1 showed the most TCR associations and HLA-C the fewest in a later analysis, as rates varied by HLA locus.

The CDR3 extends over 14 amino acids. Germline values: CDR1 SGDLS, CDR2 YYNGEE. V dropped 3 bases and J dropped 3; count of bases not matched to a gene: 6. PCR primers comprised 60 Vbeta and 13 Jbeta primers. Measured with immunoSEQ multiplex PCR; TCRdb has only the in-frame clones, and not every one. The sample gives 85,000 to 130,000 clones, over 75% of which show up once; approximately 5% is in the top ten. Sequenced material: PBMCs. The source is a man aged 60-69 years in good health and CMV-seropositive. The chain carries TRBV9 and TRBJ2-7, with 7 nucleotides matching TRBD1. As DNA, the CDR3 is TGTGCCAGCAGCGCCCCCGGGACAGACTACGAGCAGTACTTC. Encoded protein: CASSAPGTDYEQYF.